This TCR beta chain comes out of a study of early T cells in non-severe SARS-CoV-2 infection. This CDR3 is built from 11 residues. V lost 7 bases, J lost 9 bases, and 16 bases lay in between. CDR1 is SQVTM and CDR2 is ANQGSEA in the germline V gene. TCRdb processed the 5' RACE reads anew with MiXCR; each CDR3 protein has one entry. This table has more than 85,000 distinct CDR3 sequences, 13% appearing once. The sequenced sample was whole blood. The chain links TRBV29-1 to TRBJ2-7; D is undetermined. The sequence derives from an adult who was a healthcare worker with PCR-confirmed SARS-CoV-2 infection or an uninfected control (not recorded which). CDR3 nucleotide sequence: TGCAGCGCTGGCGACTCGCGAGGGCAGTACTTC. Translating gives CSAGDSRGQYF.